Listed below are T cell receptor beta chains from one sample, sequenced in a study of T cell repertoires in cytomegalovirus infection. Each CDR3 protein is one row after TCRdb ran MiXCR on the reads. In the table there are about 740,000 distinct CDR3 sequences, approximately 40% of which are singletons. Sequences were obtained from PBMCs. The receptors come from a human donor in good health (CMV status not recorded). Some clones in this sample may be carry-over from other donors' samples. CDR3s include the opening cysteine and the closing phenylalanine or tryptophan. A D gene is named only where the DNA matches it firmly. Clone size is not always given. Where it is, it says once, few, many or a class for expanded clones.

v_gene,abundance,d_gene,j_gene,CDR3nt,CDR3aa
TRBV6-1,few,NA,TRBJ1-1,TGTGCCACCTATCCCCTGGGGGTCGGTACTGAAGCTTTCTTT,CATYPLGVGTEAFF
TRBV2,few,NA,TRBJ1-2,TGTGCCAGCAGGGATCGGGCCCCCTATGGCTACACCTTC,CASRDRAPYGYTF
TRBV12-3/TRBV12-4,NA,NA,TRBJ1-1,TGTGCCAGTACCTCCAGGGAACTGAACACTGAAGCTTACTTT,CASTSRELNTEAYF
TRBV12-3/TRBV12-4,NA,NA,TRBJ1-4,TGTGCCAGCAGTTTAGGGGGAGGGCAGGGGCCCGAAAAACTGTTTTTT,CASSLGGGQGPEKLFF
TRBV19,NA,TRBD2,TRBJ2-1,TGTGCCAGTAGTATTAAGCGGGAGGCTTACAATGAGCAGTTCTTC,CASSIKREAYNEQFF
TRBV10-2,few,NA,TRBJ1-1,TGCGCCAGCAGTGACCCGACCGGGGGGCTTCGAACTGAAGCTTTCTTT,CASSDPTGGLRTEAFF
TRBV7-9,NA,TRBD2,TRBJ2-3,TGTGCCAGCAGTTCAACGCCTAGCGGTTCTTACACAGATACGCAGTATTTT,CASSSTPSGSYTDTQYF
TRBV12-3/TRBV12-4,NA,NA,TRBJ1-5,TGTGCCAGCAGTTCGGCAGGGGCCATTAGCAATCAGCCCCAGCATTTT,CASSSAGAISNQPQHF
TRBV12-3/TRBV12-4,few,NA,TRBJ1-6,TGTGCCAGCAGTTTAGACGGACAGACACCCCTCCACTTT,CASSLDGQTPLHF
TRBV4-1,NA,TRBD1,TRBJ1-6,TGCGCCAGCAGCCTCTACAGGGGGCTCAATTCACCCCTCAACTTT,CASSLYRGLNSPLNF
TRBV20-1,NA,NA,TRBJ2-3,TGCAGTGCCCCCTCTGGGGATACGCAGTATTTT,CSAPSGDTQYF
TRBV27,few,TRBD1,TRBJ2-4,TGTGCCAGCTCCCGGACAGGGGTGGACATTCAGTACTTC,CASSRTGVDIQYF
TRBV5-1,NA,NA,TRBJ1-1,TGCGCCAGCAGCCGGGGGGCACAGGAAGCTTTCTTT,CASSRGAQEAFF
TRBV11-1,NA,TRBD2,TRBJ2-1,TGTGCCAGCAGCTTTGAACCGGGACTAGCGAACCCCTACAATGAGCAGATCTTC,CASSFEPGLANPYNEQIF
TRBV7-6,many,NA,TRBJ2-7,TGTGCCAGCAGTTCCATGAGCTCCTACGAGCAGTACTTC,CASSSMSSYEQYF
TRBV4-1,NA,TRBD2,TRBJ2-3,TGCGCCAGCAGCCAAGCAACCTCTAGCGGGGGAAGTACAGATACGCAGTATTTT,CASSQATSSGGSTDTQYF
TRBV28,NA,TRBD1,TRBJ1-5,TGTGCCAGCAGCCGTCCAGGGGGCCTTAGGCATCCCCAGCATTTT,CASSRPGGLRHPQHF
TRBV20-1,NA,TRBD1,TRBJ1-5,TGCAGTGCTAGAGACAGGACAGGGACACAGCCCCAGCATTTT,CSARDRTGTQPQHF
TRBV5-1,few,NA,TRBJ1-6,TGCGCCAGCAGCGCAGCGGGACGTAGCACCAATTCACCCCTCCACTTT,CASSAAGRSTNSPLHF
TRBV20-1,NA,TRBD1,TRBJ1-1,TGCAGTGCGAGAACTTCAGGGGGGAACACTGAAGCTTTCTTT,CSARTSGGNTEAFF
TRBV12-3/TRBV12-4,few,TRBD1,TRBJ2-5,TGTGCCAGCAGCCGGACAGGGGCAGAGACCCAGTACTTC,CASSRTGAETQYF
TRBV6-1,NA,TRBD1,TRBJ2-7,TGTGCCATGGGAGGACAGGGGGGAGGCGAGCAGTACTTC,CAMGGQGGGEQYF
TRBV7-2,many,TRBD2,TRBJ2-5,TGTGCCAGCAGCTCTCAGTTTAGCGGGAGCGCTGGAGAGACCCAGTACTTC,CASSSQFSGSAGETQYF
TRBV28,NA,NA,TRBJ1-2,TGTGCCAGCAGTCAAGGGGGGGTATCTAGCTATGGCTACACCTTC,CASSQGGVSSYGYTF
TRBV6-6,NA,NA,TRBJ2-7,TGTGCCAGCAGCTCCCGAGGCTCCCAGGTCTCCTACGAGCAGTACTTC,CASSSRGSQVSYEQYF
TRBV19,few,NA,TRBJ2-1,TGTGCCAGTAGTGACGGAAAAGATGAGCAGTTCTTC,CASSDGKDEQFF